These 12 T cell receptor beta chains were sequenced from one sample in a study of monozygotic twins with inflammatory bowel disease. TCRdb re-called the 5' RACE reads; one entry per CDR3 protein, DNA not given. Its listing shows about 380,000 distinct CDR3 sequences. Sequenced material: blood. These receptors were taken from a human donor with ulcerative colitis or Crohn's disease, or a healthy co-twin of an affected twin (not recorded which).

This sequence joins TRBV5-1 and TRBJ1-1. This CDR3 has 13 residues. CDR1 is SGHRS and CDR2 is YFSETQ in the germline V gene. CDR3 protein: CASSLAPDNEAFF.

The chain couples TRBV6-5 to TRBJ1-6. Germline V gene data show CDR1 as MNHEY and CDR2 as SVGAGI. The CDR3 covers 15 residues. The CDR3 here is CASSYSFLNNSPLHF.

The chain employs TRBV7-2 and TRBJ1-5; TCRdb lists TRBD1, though no DNA is available to test this call. The CDR3 has 13 residues. In germline, CDR1 is SGHTA, CDR2 FQGNSA. The CDR3 reads CASSPGQDPPQHF.

The gene calls are TRBV10-3 and TRBJ2-5; with no DNA, the TCRdb D assignment of TRBD1 cannot be verified. This CDR3 has 13 residues. CDR1 is ENHRY, CDR2 SYGVKD, per germline. The CDR3 sequence is CAHSPRAGETQYF.

The genes are TRBV7-2 and TRBJ2-7; there is no DNA to check the TCRdb D call of TRBD2. The CDR3 runs 16 residues. CDR1 and CDR2 from the germline V gene are SGHTA and FQGNSA. This chain's CDR3 is CASSPVRGETSYEQYF.

The rearrangement uses TRBV5-1 and TRBJ1-2. The V gene's germline CDR1 is SGHRS and CDR2 YFSETQ. The CDR3 loop spans 15 amino acids. CDR3 loop: CASSLEGRTNYGYTF.

The gene calls are TRBV2 and TRBJ1-5; TCRdb designates TRBD1, a call that cannot be tested without DNA. The CDR3 sequence is 15 residues long. Germline values: CDR1 SNHLY, CDR2 FYNNEI. The CDR3 loop is CASSGSTSGVQPQHF. Full variable domain (remainder filled in from reference TRBV2 and TRBJ1-5): EPEVTQTPSHQVTQMGQEVILRCVPISNHLYFYWYRQILGQKVEFLVSFYNNEISEKSEIFDDQFSVERPDGSNFTLKIRSTKLEDSAMYFCASSGSTSGVQPQHFGDGTRLSIL.

The chain employs TRBV5-1 and TRBJ2-7; the TCRdb call, TRBD1, lacks DNA for checking. Germline V gene data show CDR1 as SGHRS and CDR2 as YFSETQ. The CDR3 runs 12 residues. CDR3 region: CASSPVGHEQYF.

CDR3 sequence reads: CAPTEDGTLGYTF. This chain connects TRBV7-9 to TRBJ1-2. The CDR3 covers 13 residues. Germline V gene data show CDR1 as SEHNR and CDR2 as FQNEAQ (reference sequence).

CDR3 residues: CASSPTDRGSNQPQHF. The chain recombines TRBV12-3 or TRBV12-4 with TRBJ1-5; TCRdb reports TRBD1, a call that lacks DNA to check it against. CDR3 length equals 16 residues.

The chain joins TRBV6-1 to TRBJ2-7; the TCRdb call, TRBD1, lacks DNA for checking. The CDR3 length is 15 residues. Per the germline V gene, CDR1 is MNHNS and CDR2 is SASEGT. CDR3: CASSEVLLGTYEQYF.

The V call is TRBV3-1, the J call TRBJ2-3. Germline CDR1 LGHDT, CDR2 YNNKEL (reference sequence). This CDR3 has 13 residues. CDR3: CASSQLGTDTQYF.